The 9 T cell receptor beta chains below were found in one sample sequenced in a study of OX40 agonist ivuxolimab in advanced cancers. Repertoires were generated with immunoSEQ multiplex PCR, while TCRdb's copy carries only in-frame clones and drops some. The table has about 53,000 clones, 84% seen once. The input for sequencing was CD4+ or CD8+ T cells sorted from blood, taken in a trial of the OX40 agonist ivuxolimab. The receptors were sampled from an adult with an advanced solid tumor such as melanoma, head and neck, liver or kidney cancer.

The CDR3 reads CASSPQGRKNEKLFF. The CDR3 DNA follows: TGTGCCAGCAGTCCACAGGGAAGGAAGAATGAAAAACTGTTTTTT. The V and J genes are TRBV6-5 and TRBJ1-4; weak D call: TRBD1 (6 bases). The CDR3 runs to 15 residues. Germline V gene sequence: CDR1 MNHEY, CDR2 SVGAGI. Trimming removed 5 bases from V and 5 bases from J, with 15 bases in between.

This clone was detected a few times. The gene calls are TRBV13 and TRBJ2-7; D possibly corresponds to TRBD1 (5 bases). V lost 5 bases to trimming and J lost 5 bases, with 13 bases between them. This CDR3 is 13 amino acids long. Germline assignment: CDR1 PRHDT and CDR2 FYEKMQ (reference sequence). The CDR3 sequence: CASSAQGGDEQYF. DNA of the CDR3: TGTGCCAGCAGCGCGCAGGGTGGAGACGAGCAGTACTTC.

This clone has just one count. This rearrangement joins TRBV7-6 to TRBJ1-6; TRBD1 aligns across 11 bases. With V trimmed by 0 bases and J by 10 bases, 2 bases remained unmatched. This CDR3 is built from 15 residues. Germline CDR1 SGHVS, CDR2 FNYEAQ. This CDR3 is CASSLAGQGVSPLHF. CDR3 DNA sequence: TGTGCCAGCAGCTTAGCGGGACAGGGGGTGTCACCCCTCCACTTT. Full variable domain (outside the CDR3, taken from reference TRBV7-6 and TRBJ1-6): GAGVSQSPRYKVTKRGQDVALRCDPISGHVSLYWYRQALGQGPEFLTYFNYEAQQDKSGLPNDRFSAERPEGSISTLTIQRTEQRDSAMYRCASSLAGQGVSPLHFGNGTRLTVT.

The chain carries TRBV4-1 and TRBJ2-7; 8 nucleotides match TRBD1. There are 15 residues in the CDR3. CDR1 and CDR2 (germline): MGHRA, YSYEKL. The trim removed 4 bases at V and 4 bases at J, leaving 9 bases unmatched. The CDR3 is CASSPGPDRAYEQYF. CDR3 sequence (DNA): TGCGCCAGCAGCCCGGGTCCGGACAGGGCATACGAGCAGTACTTC.

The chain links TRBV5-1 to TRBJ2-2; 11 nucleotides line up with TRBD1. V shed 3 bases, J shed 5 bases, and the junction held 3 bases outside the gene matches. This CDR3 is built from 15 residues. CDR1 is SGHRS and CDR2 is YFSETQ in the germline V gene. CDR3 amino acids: CASSSDRGLTGELFF. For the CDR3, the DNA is TGCGCCAGCAGCTCGGACAGGGGGCTGACCGGGGAGCTGTTTTTT.

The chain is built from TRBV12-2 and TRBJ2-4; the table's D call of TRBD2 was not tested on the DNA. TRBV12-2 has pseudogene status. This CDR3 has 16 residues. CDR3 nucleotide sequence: TGTGCAAGTCGCTTAGACCCTAGCGGAGGAAAAAACATTCAGTACTTC. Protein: CASRLDPSGGKNIQYF.

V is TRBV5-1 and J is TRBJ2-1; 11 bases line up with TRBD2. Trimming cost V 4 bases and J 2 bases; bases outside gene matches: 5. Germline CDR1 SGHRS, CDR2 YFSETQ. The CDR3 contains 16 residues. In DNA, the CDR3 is TGCGCCAGCAGCCCCGGACTAGCGGGTACCTACAATGAGCAGTTCTTC. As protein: CASSPGLAGTYNEQFF.

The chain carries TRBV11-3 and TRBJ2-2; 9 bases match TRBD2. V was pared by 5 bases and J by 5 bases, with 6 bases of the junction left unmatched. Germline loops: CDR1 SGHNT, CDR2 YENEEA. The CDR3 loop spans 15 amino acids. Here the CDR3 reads CASSRSGSRTGELFF. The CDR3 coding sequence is TGTGCCAGCAGCCGTAGCGGGAGCAGGACCGGGGAGCTGTTTTTT.

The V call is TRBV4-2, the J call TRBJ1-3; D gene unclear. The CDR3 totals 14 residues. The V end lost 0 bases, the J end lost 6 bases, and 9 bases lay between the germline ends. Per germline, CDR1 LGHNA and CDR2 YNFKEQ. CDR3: CASSQDQVVNTIYF. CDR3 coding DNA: TGTGCCAGCAGCCAAGACCAGGTAGTAAACACCATATATTTT.